Each of the 16 T cell receptor beta chains below was sequenced from the same sample in a study of blood T cell repertoires in COVID-19. Using immunoSEQ multiplex PCR, the repertoire was profiled, and TCRdb retains in-frame clones only, with some absent. The table lists some 150,000 clones, approximately 86% of them singletons. The sequenced sample was peripheral blood. These receptors were obtained from a woman in her 70s with acute or convalescent COVID-19.

This chain links TRBV28 with TRBJ2-2; D is perhaps TRBD1 (6 bases). V dropped 5 bases and J dropped 0 bases, with 13 bases sitting between them. Germline CDR1 and CDR2: MDHEN and SYDVKM. CDR3 length equals 16 residues. Here the CDR3 DNA reads TGTGCCAGCAGTACACCCAGGGGAACGAACACCGGGGAGCTGTTTTTT. Translation gives CASSTPRGTNTGELFF.

The chain links TRBV19 to TRBJ1-1; the D is unclear. The CDR3 loop spans 11 amino acids. V lost 10 bases and J lost 7, with 13 bases in between. Germline CDR1 reads LNHDA; CDR2 reads SQIVND (reference sequence). CDR3 nucleotides: TGTGCCACCAAGACTAGGATTGAAGCTTTCTTT. It codes for CATKTRIEAFF.

This clone was counted only a few times. The gene calls are TRBV15 and TRBJ1-6, with 9 bases aligning to TRBD1. Trimming cost V 0 bases and J 14 bases; bases outside gene matches: 2. This CDR3 spans 13 amino acids. Germline V gene data show CDR1 as LNHNV and CDR2 as YYDKDF (reference sequence). CDR3 region: CATSRDGQGSLHF. The DNA of the CDR3 is TGTGCCACCAGCAGAGATGGACAGGGGTCCCTCCACTTT. The full variable domain, rest sourced from reference TRBV15 and TRBJ1-6, is DAMVIQNPRYQVTQFGKPVTLSCSQTLNHNVMYWYQQKSSQAPKLLFHYYDKDFNNEADTPDNFQSRRPNTSFCFLDIRSPGLGDTAMYLCATSRDGQGSLHFGNGTRLTVT.

DNA of the CDR3: TGCGCCAGCAGCTTGGTAGGGGACAGGGGGACCTACGAGCAGTACTTC. Protein sequence: CASSLVGDRGTYEQYF. The gene calls are TRBV5-1 and TRBJ2-7; 11 bases match TRBD1. J gave up 2 bases and V 0 bases, and 4 bases lay outside the gene matches. Looked up from germline, CDR1 is SGHRS and CDR2 is YFSETQ. The CDR3 spans 16 residues.

Here the CDR3 reads CASRPGQGAEYGYTF. CDR3 DNA: TGTGCCAGTCGACCGGGACAGGGAGCGGAGTATGGCTACACCTTC. The chain is built from TRBV18 and TRBJ1-2; 9 bases line up with TRBD1. The CDR3 extends over 15 amino acids. V dropped 9 bases and J dropped 5; count of bases not matched to a gene: 13. Per the germline V gene, CDR1 is KGHSH and CDR2 is LQKENI. The full variable domain, with the rest looked up from reference TRBV18 and TRBJ1-2, is NAGVMQNPRHLVRRRGQEARLRCSPMKGHSHVYWYRQLPEEGLKFMVYLQKENIIDESGMPKERFSAEFPKEGPSILRIQQVVRGDSAAYFCASRPGQGAEYGYTFGSGTRLTVV.

This clone came up once. This chain connects TRBV28 to TRBJ1-1, with 7 bases identical to TRBD1. Looked up from germline, CDR1 is MDHEN and CDR2 is SYDVKM. With V trimmed by 6 bases and J by 1 base, 2 bases remained unmatched. CDR3 length equals 13 residues. The CDR3 bases are TGTGCCAGCAGACGGGACAGGAACACTGAAGCTTTCTTT. Amino acid sequence: CASRRDRNTEAFF. Based on the CDR3 plus reference TRBV28 and TRBJ1-1, the full variable domain is DVKVTQSSRYLVKRTGEKVFLECVQDMDHENMFWYRQDPGLGLRLIYFSYDVKMKEKGDIPEGYSVSREKKERFSLILESASTNQTSMYLCASRRDRNTEAFFGQGTRLTVV.

This rearrangement joins TRBV21-1 to TRBJ1-4. TRBV21-1 is marked as a pseudogene. The CDR3 sequence is 18 residues long. The CDR3 nucleotides read TGTGCCAGCAGCAAGGGAGCGAGTGGGGGGACGGCTAATGAAAAACTGTTTTTT. It translates to CASSKGASGGTANEKLFF.

This chain uses TRBV2 with TRBJ2-7, with D tentatively TRBD1 (6 bases). Per germline, CDR1 SNHLY and CDR2 FYNNEI. With 7 bases removed from V and 1 base from J, the gap between germline ends came to 8 bases. The CDR3 runs to 12 residues. CDR3 in DNA: TGTGCCAGCAAACAGGGTTCCTACGAGCAGTACGTC. Amino acids: CASKQGSYEQYV.

The chain is built from TRBV27 and TRBJ2-3; possible D gene TRBD2, 6 bases. CDR3 length: 14 residues. V lost 6 bases, J lost 4 bases, and 14 bases lay in between. Germline values: CDR1 MNHEY, CDR2 SMNVEV (reference sequence). CDR3 in amino acids: CASRVRGSADTQYF. The DNA of the CDR3 is TGTGCCAGCAGAGTACGGGGGTCGGCAGATACGCAGTATTTT.

The J gene is TRBJ1-1, the V gene TRBV5-1; perhaps TRBD1 as D (6 bases). The CDR3 spans 14 residues. The V end was cut by 6 bases, the J end by 1 base, with 13 bases between. Germline V gene data show CDR1 as SGHRS and CDR2 as YFSETQ. The CDR3 spells CASTRQEGNTEAFF. In nucleotides, the CDR3 is TGCGCCAGCACCAGACAGGAAGGGAACACTGAAGCTTTCTTT.

The CDR3, as DNA: TGTGCCAGCAGTTACTCCCCTAGCGGGGGAAAAGAGACCCAGTACTTC. Translated, it gives CASSYSPSGGKETQYF. The gene calls are TRBV6-2 or TRBV6-3 and TRBJ2-5; TRBD2 agrees at 10 bases. The CDR3 sequence is 16 residues long. Looked up from germline, CDR1 is MNHEY and CDR2 is SVGEGT. V was clipped by 0 bases and J by 3 bases; unmatched bases: 4.

The chain employs TRBV19 and TRBJ2-6, with 12 nucleotides matching TRBD1. Per germline, CDR1 LNHDA and CDR2 SQIVND (reference sequence). The length of the CDR3 is 19 residues. The J segment lost 0 bases and the V segment lost 0 bases, leaving 3 bases of the junction unmatched. As DNA, the CDR3 is TGTGCCAGTAGTATAGAGGGGACAGGGGGCACCTCTGGGGCCAACGTCCTGACTTTC. Amino acids: CASSIEGTGGTSGANVLTF.

The gene calls are TRBV30 and TRBJ2-7, with 7 bases matching TRBD2. V lost 8 bases to trimming and J lost 0 bases; unmatched junction nucleotides: 10. The CDR3 totals 14 residues. From germline, CDR1 is GTSNPN and CDR2 SVGIG (reference sequence). The CDR3 DNA reads as TGTGCCCGTAGCGGGCCGCCTAGCTCCTACGAGCAGTACTTC. Translated: CARSGPPSSYEQYF.

The rearrangement links TRBV9 to TRBJ2-1, with no clear D. The V gene lost 0 bases and the J gene lost 3 bases, with 13 bases spanning the gap. This CDR3 has 16 amino acids. CDR1 SGDLS and CDR2 YYNGEE come from the germline V gene. As DNA, the CDR3 is TGTGCCAGCAGCGTAGGTGGCCCGAACTACTACAATGAGCAGTTCTTC. Translated: CASSVGGPNYYNEQFF.

The CDR3 region is CASSQETRHYTF. Here the CDR3 DNA reads TGTGCCAGCAGCCAAGAGACAAGGCACTACACCTTC. The chain couples TRBV3-1 (or the pseudogene TRBV3-2) to TRBJ1-2, with D uncertain. The V gene's germline CDR1 is LGHDT and CDR2 YNNKEL (reference sequence). The length of the CDR3 is 12 residues. V was pared by 0 bases and J by 10 bases, with 9 bases between.

The chain links TRBV5-1 to TRBJ1-1; 8 positions agree with TRBD1. The ends lost 2 bases at V and 7 bases at J; junction bases unmatched: 1. Germline lookup yields CDR1 SGHRS and CDR2 YFSETQ. This CDR3 is 12 amino acids long. The CDR3 loop reads CASSFGTGEAFF. DNA of the CDR3: TGCGCCAGCAGCTTCGGGACAGGTGAAGCTTTCTTT.